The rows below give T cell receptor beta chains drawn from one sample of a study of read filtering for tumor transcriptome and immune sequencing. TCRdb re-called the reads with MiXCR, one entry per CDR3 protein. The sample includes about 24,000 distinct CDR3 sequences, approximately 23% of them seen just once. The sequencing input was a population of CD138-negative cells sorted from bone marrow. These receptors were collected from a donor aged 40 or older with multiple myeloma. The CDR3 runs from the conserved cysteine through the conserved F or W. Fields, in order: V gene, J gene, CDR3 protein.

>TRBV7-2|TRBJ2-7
CASSLGGRQSRQYF
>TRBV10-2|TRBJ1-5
CASSEQGGQPQHF
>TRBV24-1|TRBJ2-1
CATSETSGAYNEQFF
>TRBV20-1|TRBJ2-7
CSVEGRGNEQYF
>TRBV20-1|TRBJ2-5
CSVLWGPQYF
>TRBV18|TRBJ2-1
CASSFTTQGPGSYNEQFF
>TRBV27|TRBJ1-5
CASGRHPQHF
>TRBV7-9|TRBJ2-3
CASSLVLGSTDTQYF
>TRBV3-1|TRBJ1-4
CASSQVRGAQIKLFF
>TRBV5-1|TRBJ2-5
CASSFQWQETQYF
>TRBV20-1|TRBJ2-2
CSARDVERRTNTGELFF
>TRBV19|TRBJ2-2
CASNNGPNTGELFF
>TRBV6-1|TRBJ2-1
CASSKETGGVYDNEQFF
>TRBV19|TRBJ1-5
CASSSGVALAGNQPQHF
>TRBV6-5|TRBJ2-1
CASRPTSGGLNEQFF
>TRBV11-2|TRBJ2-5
CASSLGYSRETQYF
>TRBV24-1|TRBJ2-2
CATSAKAGVAGELFF
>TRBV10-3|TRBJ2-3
CASKTWSTDTQYF
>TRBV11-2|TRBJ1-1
CASTPGWSVTEAFF
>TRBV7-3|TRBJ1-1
CASSLAGHTEAFF
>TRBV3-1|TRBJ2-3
CASSQKLGGSIITDTQYF
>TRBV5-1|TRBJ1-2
CASSLEQGNFGYTF
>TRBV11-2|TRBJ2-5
CASSETWGGLETQYF
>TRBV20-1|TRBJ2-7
CSARTGAVKYF
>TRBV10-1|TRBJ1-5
CASRDQDGNQPQHF
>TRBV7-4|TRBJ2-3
CASSLVGTTDTQYF
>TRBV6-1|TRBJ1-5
CASRGQADSNQPQHF
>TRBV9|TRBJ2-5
CASSVGEAGDRETQYF
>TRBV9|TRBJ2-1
CASSVAIGEGQNEQFF
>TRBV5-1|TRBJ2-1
CASTWDITSYNEQFF
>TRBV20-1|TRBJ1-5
CSAGDRVTLGPQHF
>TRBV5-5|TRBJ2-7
CASSVTGTGAYEQYF
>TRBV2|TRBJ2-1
CTSTPRGSSYNEQFF
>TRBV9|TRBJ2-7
CASSVGLAHEQYF
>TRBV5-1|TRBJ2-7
CASSSVPGQGREQYF
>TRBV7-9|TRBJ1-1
CASSLGQGRGDGTEAFF
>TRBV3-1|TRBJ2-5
CASSQGRGPGTQYF
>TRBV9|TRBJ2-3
CASSVEAGGPVNTQYF
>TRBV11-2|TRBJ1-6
CASRSAGGNSPLHF
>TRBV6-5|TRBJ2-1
CASSYDFQNYNEQFF
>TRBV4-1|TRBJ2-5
CASSQEGGLIQETQYF
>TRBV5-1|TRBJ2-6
CASSRIPGTGGETGANVLTF
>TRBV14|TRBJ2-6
CASSARHAGANVLTF
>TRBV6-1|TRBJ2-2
CASRLAGLFGELFF
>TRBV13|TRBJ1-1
CASLTANTEAFF
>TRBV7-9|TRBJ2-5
CASSLTLAVWGPEETQYF
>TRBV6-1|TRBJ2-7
CASSGAAGLGYEQYF